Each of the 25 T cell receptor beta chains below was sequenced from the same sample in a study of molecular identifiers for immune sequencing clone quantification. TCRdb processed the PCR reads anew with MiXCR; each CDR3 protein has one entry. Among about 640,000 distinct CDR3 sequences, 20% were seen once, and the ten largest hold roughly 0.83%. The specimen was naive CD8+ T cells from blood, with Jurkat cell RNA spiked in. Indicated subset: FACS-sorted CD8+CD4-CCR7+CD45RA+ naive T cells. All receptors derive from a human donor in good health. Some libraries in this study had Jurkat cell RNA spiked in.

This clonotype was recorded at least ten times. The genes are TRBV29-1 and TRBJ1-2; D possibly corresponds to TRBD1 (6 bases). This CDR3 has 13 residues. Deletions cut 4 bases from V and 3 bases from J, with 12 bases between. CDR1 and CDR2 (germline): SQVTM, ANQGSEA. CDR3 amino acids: CSVGGGGYYGYTF. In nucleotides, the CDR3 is TGCAGCGTTGGAGGAGGGGGTTACTATGGCTACACCTTC.

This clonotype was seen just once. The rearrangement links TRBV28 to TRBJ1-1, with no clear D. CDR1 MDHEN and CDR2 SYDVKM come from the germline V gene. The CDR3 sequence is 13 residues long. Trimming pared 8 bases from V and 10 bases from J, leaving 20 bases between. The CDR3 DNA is TGTGCCAGCGGCACCGGCGCGGAAGGAAGAGCTTTCTTT. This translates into CASGTGAEGRAFF.

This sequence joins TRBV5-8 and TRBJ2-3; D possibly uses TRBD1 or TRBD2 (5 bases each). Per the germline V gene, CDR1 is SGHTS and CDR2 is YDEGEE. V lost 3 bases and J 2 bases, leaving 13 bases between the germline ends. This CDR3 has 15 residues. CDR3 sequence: CASSSGTIPTDTQYF. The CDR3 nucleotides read TGTGCCAGCAGCTCAGGGACCATTCCCACAGATACGCAGTATTTT.

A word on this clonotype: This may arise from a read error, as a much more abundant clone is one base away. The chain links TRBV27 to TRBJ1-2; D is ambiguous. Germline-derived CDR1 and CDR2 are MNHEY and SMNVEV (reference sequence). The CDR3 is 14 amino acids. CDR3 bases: TGTGCCAGCAGCTCCATCAGCGCTAACTATGCCTACACCTTC. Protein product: CASSSISANYAYTF.

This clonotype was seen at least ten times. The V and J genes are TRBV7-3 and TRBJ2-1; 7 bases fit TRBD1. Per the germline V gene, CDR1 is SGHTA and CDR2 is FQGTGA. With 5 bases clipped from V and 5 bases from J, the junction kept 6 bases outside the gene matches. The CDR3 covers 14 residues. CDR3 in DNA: TGTGCCAGCAGCCAGAACCAGGGGGACAATGAGCAGTTCTTC. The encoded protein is CASSQNQGDNEQFF. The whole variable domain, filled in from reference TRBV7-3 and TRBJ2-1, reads GAGVSQTPSNKVTEKGKYVELRCDPISGHTALYWYRQSLGQGPEFLIYFQGTGAADDSGLPNDRFFAVRPEGSVSTLKIQRTERGDSAVYLCASSQNQGDNEQFFGPGTRLTVL.

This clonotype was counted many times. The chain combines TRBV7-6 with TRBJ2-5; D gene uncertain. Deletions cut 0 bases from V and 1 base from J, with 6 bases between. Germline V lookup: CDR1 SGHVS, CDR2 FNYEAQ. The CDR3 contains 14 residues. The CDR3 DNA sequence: TGTGCCAGCAGCTTAGCGCTGGGCCAAGAGACCCAGTACTTC. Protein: CASSLALGQETQYF.

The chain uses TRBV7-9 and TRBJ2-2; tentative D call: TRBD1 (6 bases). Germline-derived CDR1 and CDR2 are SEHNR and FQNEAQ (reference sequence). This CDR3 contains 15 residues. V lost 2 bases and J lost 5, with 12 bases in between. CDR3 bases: TGTGCCAGCAGCTTACTACAGGGTATAACCGGGGAGCTGTTTTTT. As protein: CASSLLQGITGELFF.

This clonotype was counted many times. CDR3 bases: TGCAGTGCTAGAGATTTTGCGGGTGCATCCTACGAGCAGTACTTC. Amino acids: CSARDFAGASYEQYF. The V gene is TRBV20-1, the J gene TRBJ2-7; D is possibly TRBD2 (5 bases). Germline assignment: CDR1 DFQATT and CDR2 SNEGSKA (reference sequence). CDR3 size: 15 residues. The ends were cut back, 0 bases at V and 1 base at J, with 13 bases in the middle.

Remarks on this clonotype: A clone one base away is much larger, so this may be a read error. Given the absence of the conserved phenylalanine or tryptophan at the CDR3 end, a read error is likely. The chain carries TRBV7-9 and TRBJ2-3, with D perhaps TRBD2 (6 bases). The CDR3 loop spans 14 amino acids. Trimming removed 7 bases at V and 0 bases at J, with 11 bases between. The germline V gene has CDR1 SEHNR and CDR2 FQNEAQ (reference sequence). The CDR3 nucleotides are TGTGCCAGCACCCATGGGACTAGCACAGATACGCAGTATCTT. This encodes CASTHGTSTDTQYL.

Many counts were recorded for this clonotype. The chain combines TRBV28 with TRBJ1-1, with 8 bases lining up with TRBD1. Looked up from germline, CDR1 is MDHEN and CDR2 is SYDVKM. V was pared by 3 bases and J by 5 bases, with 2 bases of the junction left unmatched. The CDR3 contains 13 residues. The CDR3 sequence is CASSFRGRTEAFF. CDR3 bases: TGTGCCAGCAGTTTCAGGGGGCGGACTGAAGCTTTCTTT.

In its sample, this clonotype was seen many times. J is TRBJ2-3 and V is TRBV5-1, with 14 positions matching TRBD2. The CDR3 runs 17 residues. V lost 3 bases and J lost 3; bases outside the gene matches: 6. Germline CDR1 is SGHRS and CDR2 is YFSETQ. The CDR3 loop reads CASSSRGLAGVTDTQYF. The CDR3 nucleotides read TGCGCCAGCAGCTCGAGGGGACTAGCGGGGGTGACAGATACGCAGTATTTT.

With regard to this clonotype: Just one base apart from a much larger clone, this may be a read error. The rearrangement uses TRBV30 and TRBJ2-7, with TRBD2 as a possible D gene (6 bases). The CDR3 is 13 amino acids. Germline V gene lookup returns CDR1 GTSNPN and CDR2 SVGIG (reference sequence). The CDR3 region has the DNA TGTGACTGGAGCCCCGATGGGGGGACCGAGCAGTACTTC. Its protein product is CDWSPDGGTEQYF.

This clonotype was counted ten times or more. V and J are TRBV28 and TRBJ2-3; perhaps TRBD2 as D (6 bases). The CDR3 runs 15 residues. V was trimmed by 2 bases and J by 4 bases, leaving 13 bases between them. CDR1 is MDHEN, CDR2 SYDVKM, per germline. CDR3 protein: CASSLITTGADTQYF. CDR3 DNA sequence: TGTGCCAGCAGTTTAATTACTACGGGGGCAGATACGCAGTATTTT. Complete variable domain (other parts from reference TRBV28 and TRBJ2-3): DVKVTQSSRYLVKRTGEKVFLECVQDMDHENMFWYRQDPGLGLRLIYFSYDVKMKEKGDIPEGYSVSREKKERFSLILESASTNQTSMYLCASSLITTGADTQYFGPGTRLTVL.

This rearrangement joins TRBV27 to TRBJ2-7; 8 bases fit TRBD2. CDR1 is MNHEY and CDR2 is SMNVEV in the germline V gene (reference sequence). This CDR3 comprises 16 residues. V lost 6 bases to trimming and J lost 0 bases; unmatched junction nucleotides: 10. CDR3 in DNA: TGTGCCAGCAGCCGGGGGGGGGGCAGTTACTCCTACGAGCAGTACTTC. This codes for CASSRGGGSYSYEQYF.

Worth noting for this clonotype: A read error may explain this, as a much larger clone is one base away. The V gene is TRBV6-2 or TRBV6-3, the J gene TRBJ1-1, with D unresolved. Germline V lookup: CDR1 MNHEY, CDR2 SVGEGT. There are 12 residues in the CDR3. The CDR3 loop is CASSYSITDAFF. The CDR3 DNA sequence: TGTGCCAGCAGTTACTCCATCACTGATGCTTTCTTT.

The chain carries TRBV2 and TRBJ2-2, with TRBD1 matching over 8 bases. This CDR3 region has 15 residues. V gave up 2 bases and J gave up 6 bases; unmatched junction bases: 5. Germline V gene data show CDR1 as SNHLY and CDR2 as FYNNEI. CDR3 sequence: CASSERTGNPGELFF. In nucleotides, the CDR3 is TGTGCCAGCAGTGAAAGGACAGGGAATCCCGGGGAGCTGTTTTTT. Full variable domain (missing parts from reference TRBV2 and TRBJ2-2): EPEVTQTPSHQVTQMGQEVILRCVPISNHLYFYWYRQILGQKVEFLVSFYNNEISEKSEIFDDQFSVERPDGSNFTLKIRSTKLEDSAMYFCASSERTGNPGELFFGEGSRLTVL.

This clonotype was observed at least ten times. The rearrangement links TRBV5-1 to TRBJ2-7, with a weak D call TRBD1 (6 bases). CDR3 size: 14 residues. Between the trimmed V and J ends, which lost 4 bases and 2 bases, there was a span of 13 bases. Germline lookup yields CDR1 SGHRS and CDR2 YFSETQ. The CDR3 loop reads CASSSPGTTYEQYF. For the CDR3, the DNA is TGCGCCAGCAGCAGCCCCGGGACAACCTACGAGCAGTACTTC.

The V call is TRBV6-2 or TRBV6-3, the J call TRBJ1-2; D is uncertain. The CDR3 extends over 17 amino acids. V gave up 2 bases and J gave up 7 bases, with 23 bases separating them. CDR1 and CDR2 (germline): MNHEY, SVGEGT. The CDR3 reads CASSYEAVPYKGSGYTF. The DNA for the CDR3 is TGTGCCAGCAGTTACGAGGCCGTACCTTACAAAGGGAGTGGCTACACCTTC.

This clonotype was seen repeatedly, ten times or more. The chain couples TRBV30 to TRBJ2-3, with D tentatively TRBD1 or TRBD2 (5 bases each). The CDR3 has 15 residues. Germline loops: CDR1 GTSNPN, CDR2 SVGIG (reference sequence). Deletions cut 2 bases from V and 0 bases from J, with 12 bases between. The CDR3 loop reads CAWSPQWDSTDTQYF. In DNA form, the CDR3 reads TGTGCCTGGAGTCCCCAGTGGGACAGCACAGATACGCAGTATTTT. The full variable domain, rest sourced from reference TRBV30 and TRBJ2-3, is SQTIHQWPATLVQPVGSPLSLECTVEGTSNPNLYWYRQAAGRGLQLLFYSVGIGQISSEVPQNLSASRPQDRQFILSSKKLLLSDSGFYLCAWSPQWDSTDTQYFGPGTRLTVL.

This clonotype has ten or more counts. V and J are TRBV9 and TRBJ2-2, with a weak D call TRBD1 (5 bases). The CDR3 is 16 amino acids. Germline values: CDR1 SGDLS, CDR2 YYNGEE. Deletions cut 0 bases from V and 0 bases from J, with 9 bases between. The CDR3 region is CASSVDQGTNTGELFF. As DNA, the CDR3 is TGTGCCAGCAGCGTAGATCAGGGAACGAACACCGGGGAGCTGTTTTTT. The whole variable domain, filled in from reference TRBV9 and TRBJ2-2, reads DSGVTQTPKHLITATGQRVTLRCSPRSGDLSVYWYQQSLDQGLQFLIQYYNGEERAKGNILERFSAQQFPDLHSELNLSSLELGDSALYFCASSVDQGTNTGELFFGEGSRLTVL.

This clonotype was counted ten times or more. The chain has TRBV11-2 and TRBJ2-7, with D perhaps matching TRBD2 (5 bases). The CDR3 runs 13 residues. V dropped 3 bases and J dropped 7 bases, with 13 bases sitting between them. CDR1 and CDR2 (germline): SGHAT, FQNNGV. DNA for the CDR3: TGTGCCAGCAGCTTGACCCCCGGCGGGGAGCAGTACTTC. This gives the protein CASSLTPGGEQYF.

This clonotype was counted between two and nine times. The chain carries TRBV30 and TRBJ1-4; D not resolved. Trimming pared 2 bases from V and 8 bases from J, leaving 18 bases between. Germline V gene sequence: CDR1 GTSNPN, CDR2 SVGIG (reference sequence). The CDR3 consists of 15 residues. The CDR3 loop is CAWSPSVHGREKLFF. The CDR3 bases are TGTGCCTGGAGTCCTTCCGTCCACGGAAGGGAAAAACTGTTTTTT.

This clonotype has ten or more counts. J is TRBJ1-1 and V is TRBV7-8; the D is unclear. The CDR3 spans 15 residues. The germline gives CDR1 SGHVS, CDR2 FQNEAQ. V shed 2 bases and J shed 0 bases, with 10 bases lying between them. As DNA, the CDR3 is TGTGCCAGCAGCTTACCGGGCCGGCTGAACACTGAAGCTTTCTTT. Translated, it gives CASSLPGRLNTEAFF.

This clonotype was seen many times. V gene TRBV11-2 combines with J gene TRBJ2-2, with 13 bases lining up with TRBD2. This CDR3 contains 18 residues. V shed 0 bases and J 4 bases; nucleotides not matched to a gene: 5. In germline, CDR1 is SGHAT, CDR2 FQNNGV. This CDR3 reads CASSLEQGLAGLTGELFF. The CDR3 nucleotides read TGTGCCAGCAGCTTAGAACAGGGACTAGCGGGACTCACCGGGGAGCTGTTTTTT.

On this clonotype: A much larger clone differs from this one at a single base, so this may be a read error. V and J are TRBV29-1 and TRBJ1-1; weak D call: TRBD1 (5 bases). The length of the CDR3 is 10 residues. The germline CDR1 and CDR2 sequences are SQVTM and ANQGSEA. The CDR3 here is CREGNTEASF. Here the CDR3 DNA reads TGCAGGGAGGGGAACACTGAAGCTTCCTTT.